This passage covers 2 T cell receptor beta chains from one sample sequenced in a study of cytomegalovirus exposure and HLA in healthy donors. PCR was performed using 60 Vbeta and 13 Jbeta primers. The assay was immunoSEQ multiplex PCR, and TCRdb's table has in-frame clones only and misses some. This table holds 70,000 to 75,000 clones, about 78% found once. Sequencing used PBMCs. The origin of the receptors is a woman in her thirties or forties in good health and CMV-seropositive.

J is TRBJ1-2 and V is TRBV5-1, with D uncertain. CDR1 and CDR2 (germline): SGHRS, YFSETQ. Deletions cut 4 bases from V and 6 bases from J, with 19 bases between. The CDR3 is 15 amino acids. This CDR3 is CASSTAGGVPDGYTF. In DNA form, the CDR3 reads TGCGCCAGCAGCACCGCGGGCGGGGTCCCGGATGGCTACACCTTC.

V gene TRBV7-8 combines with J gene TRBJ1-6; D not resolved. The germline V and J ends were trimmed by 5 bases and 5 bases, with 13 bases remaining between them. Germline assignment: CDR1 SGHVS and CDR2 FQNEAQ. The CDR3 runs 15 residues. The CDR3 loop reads CASSNSLGDNSPLHF. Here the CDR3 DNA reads TGTGCCAGCAGCAACTCCCTCGGGGATAATTCACCCCTCCACTTT.